A selection of T cell receptor beta chains follows, all from one sample in a study of shared clonotypes between healthy human individuals. Libraries were prepared by immunoSEQ multiplex PCR; TCRdb keeps only in-frame clonotypes and omits some of them. The top ten clones hold approximately 0.4% of a sample with under 2.5 million clones, around 93% of them seen once. Sequencing was carried out using naive CD4+ T cells from PBMCs. Source of these receptors: a man aged 18-30 years in good health. Some clones in this sample may be carry-over from other donors' samples. The CDR3 runs from the conserved cysteine through the conserved F or W. The D gene is left open where the match is weak. A clone size is listed for some rows: how often the clone was seen (once, few, many), or a class if it is expanded.

d_call	v_call	clone_size	cdr3_length	j_call	cdr3_nt	cdr3_aa
TRBD2	TRBV28	.	15	TRBJ2-7	TGTGCCAGCAGTTCCCTCGGAGCGGGGACCTACGAGCAGTACTTC	CASSSLGAGTYEQYF
.	TRBV11-2	.	14	TRBJ1-2	TGTGCCAGCAGCTTAGATAGGGTTCAGGGAGGCTACACCTTC	CASSLDRVQGGYTF
.	TRBV2	.	16	TRBJ2-5	TGTGCCAGCAGTGGGGGTCGGAGTGGAAGTCAAGAGACCCAGTACTTC	CASSGGRSGSQETQYF
.	TRBV5-1	once	17	TRBJ2-3	TGCGCCAGCAGCAAAAACGGCCTTAGGTTGTATAGAGATACGCAGTATTTT	CASSKNGLRLYRDTQYF
.	TRBV14	.	15	TRBJ2-1	TGTGCCAGCAGCCAAGATAGGGCAGACTACAATGAGCAGTTCTTC	CASSQDRADYNEQFF
.	TRBV9	once	14	TRBJ2-7	TGTGCCAGCAGCGTAGTTGACAATATGAACGAGCAGTACTTC	CASSVVDNMNEQYF
.	TRBV15	.	13	TRBJ1-5	TGTGCCACCAGCAGAGACACTAATCAGCCCCAGCATTTT	CATSRDTNQPQHF
TRBD1	TRBV2	once	16	TRBJ1-3	TGTGCCAGCAGTGATTCGGGGACAGACTCTGGAAACACCATATATTTT	CASSDSGTDSGNTIYF
TRBD2	TRBV10-3	.	16	TRBJ2-7	TGTGCCATCAGTGATCCCGGGGGGGTCAGGGGAGACGAGCAGTACTTC	CAISDPGGVRGDEQYF
.	TRBV6-4	.	13	TRBJ1-1	TGTGCCAGCAGTGACGAGCTGAACACTGAAGCTTTCTTT	CASSDELNTEAFF
.	TRBV30	.	15	TRBJ1-5	TGTGCCTGGAGTGTAATGGGACGGTACAATCAGCCCCAGCATTTT	CAWSVMGRYNQPQHF
TRBD2	TRBV7-9	.	17	TRBJ2-3	TGTGCCAGCAAACGATTCGGACTAGCGGGAGTGACAGATACGCAGTATTTT	CASKRFGLAGVTDTQYF
.	TRBV6-1	.	13	TRBJ1-5	TGTGCCAGCTTCGCGGGACCCAATCAGCCCCAGCATTTT	CASFAGPNQPQHF
TRBD1	TRBV29-1	once	14	TRBJ2-4	TGCAGCGTTGGGACAGGGCTAGCCAAAAACATTCAGTACTTC	CSVGTGLAKNIQYF
TRBD1	TRBV5-1	.	14	TRBJ2-7	TGCGCCAGCAGCGCGACAGGGGGCTCCTACGAGCAGTACTTC	CASSATGGSYEQYF
TRBD2	TRBV6-5	.	13	TRBJ2-7	TGTGCCAGCGTCACTAGCGGCACCTACGAGCAGTACTTC	CASVTSGTYEQYF
TRBD1	TRBV9	.	13	TRBJ1-1	TGTGCCAGCAGGGGGACAGGGGCCACTGAAGCTTTCTTT	CASRGTGATEAFF
.	TRBV4-3	.	15	TRBJ2-4	TGCGCCAGCAGCATGGAGGGGTTAGCCAAAAACATTCAGTACTTC	CASSMEGLAKNIQYF
.	TRBV5-1	.	14	TRBJ2-7	TGCGCCAGCAGCTTGGCACTCCAGCCCTACGAGCAGTACTTC	CASSLALQPYEQYF
TRBD2	TRBV28	.	15	TRBJ2-7	TGTGCCAGCAGTTTTATGGAGCGGGAGGGCCTTGAGCAGTACTTC	CASSFMEREGLEQYF
TRBD1	TRBV19	few	13	TRBJ1-2	TGTGCCAGTACAGACAGGGGGCTTTATGGCTACACCTTC	CASTDRGLYGYTF
.	TRBV7-3	.	14	TRBJ2-2	TGTGCCAGCAGCCCACCGGGCCTCACCGGGGAGCTGTTTTTT	CASSPPGLTGELFF
.	TRBV29-1	.	11	TRBJ1-2	TGCAGCGTTGGGTTCAGCTATGGCTACACCTTC	CSVGFSYGYTF
.	TRBV5-1	.	16	TRBJ2-7	TGCGCCAGCAGCCCGTGGGGCAGGGGAGAGACCTACGAGCAGTACTTC	CASSPWGRGETYEQYF
.	TRBV7-2	.	14	TRBJ2-2	TGTGCCAGCATGACTAACCCAGGGTCCGGGGAGCTGTTTTTT	CASMTNPGSGELFF
TRBD2	TRBV4-1	.	15	TRBJ2-1	TGCGCCAGCAGCCCGAACGAGGGGAGGGGTAATGAGCAGTTCTTC	CASSPNEGRGNEQFF
.	TRBV29-1	.	13	TRBJ1-1	TGCAGCTTTCAAGGACAATTTGGTACTGAAGCTTTCTTT	CSFQGQFGTEAFF
TRBD2	TRBV28	.	14	TRBJ2-7	TGTGCCAGCAGTAGGCTAGCGGGAGACTACGAGCAGTACTTC	CASSRLAGDYEQYF
.	TRBV5-8	.	15	TRBJ1-5	TGTGCCAGCAGGACCCTGCGGGGGAGCAATCAGCCCCAGCATTTT	CASRTLRGSNQPQHF
TRBD2	TRBV9	.	16	TRBJ2-3	TGTGCCAGCAGCGTGGGGAGCGGGAGTTCATCAGATACGCAGTATTTT	CASSVGSGSSSDTQYF
.	TRBV7-2	.	15	TRBJ1-5	TGTGCCAGCAGCTTATTTAGGCAGGACAATCAGCCCCAGCATTTT	CASSLFRQDNQPQHF
.	TRBV5-1	.	16	TRBJ2-1	TGCGCCAGCAGCCCCCTTCGGGATATGCAGTACAATGAGCAGTTCTTC	CASSPLRDMQYNEQFF
TRBD1	TRBV5-6	once	16	TRBJ2-1	TGTGCCAGCGCGCCCCGGGGCAGGGGGACATACAATGAGCAGTTCTTC	CASAPRGRGTYNEQFF
TRBD1	TRBV18	.	16	TRBJ1-4	TGTGCCAGCTCACCCTCTGACAGGGCAACTAATGAAAAACTGTTTTTT	CASSPSDRATNEKLFF
.	TRBV6-5	.	11	TRBJ2-4	TGTGCCAGCAGGGCAGGAAACATTCAGTACTTC	CASRAGNIQYF
TRBD1	TRBV2	once	15	TRBJ2-5	TGTGCCAGCAGTACGGACAGGGGGCGCGAAGAGACCCAGTACTTC	CASSTDRGREETQYF
.	TRBV7-3	.	15	TRBJ2-3	TGTGCCAGCAGCCGGGTGGCTAGCGCGGAAGGTACGCAGTATTTT	CASSRVASAEGTQYF
TRBD2	TRBV5-4	.	15	TRBJ2-1	TGTGCCAGCAGACAGAGCGGGAGGGGCGGGAATGAGCAGTTCTTC	CASRQSGRGGNEQFF
.	TRBV6-4	once	16	TRBJ1-4	TGTGCCAGCAGTGTTAGCAACAGGCGGACTAATGAAAAACTGTTTTTT	CASSVSNRRTNEKLFF
.	TRBV9	.	15	TRBJ2-1	TGTGCCAGCAGCTTACTATCGAGCTCCTACAATGAGCAGTTCTTC	CASSLLSSSYNEQFF
TRBD2	TRBV9	.	15	TRBJ2-3	TGTGCCAGCAGCGTAGCGGCGGGAGTCGGCGATACGCAGTATTTT	CASSVAAGVGDTQYF
TRBD2	TRBV4-3	.	20	TRBJ2-1	TGCGCCAGCAGCCATTGTAGCGGGAGTAATCATACCTCATCCTACAATGAGCAGTTCTTC	CASSHCSGSNHTSSYNEQFF
.	TRBV19	.	15	TRBJ2-2	TGTGCCAGTATGTTCCTGGGGAAGAACACCGGGGAGCTGTTTTTT	CASMFLGKNTGELFF
.	TRBV5-1	.	13	TRBJ1-1	TGCGCCAGCAGCTTGGAAACCGGACTCAGAGCTTTCTTT	CASSLETGLRAFF
.	TRBV5-1	.	14	TRBJ1-1	TGCGCCAGCAGCTTCGGGGGGATGAACACTGAAGCTTTCTTT	CASSFGGMNTEAFF